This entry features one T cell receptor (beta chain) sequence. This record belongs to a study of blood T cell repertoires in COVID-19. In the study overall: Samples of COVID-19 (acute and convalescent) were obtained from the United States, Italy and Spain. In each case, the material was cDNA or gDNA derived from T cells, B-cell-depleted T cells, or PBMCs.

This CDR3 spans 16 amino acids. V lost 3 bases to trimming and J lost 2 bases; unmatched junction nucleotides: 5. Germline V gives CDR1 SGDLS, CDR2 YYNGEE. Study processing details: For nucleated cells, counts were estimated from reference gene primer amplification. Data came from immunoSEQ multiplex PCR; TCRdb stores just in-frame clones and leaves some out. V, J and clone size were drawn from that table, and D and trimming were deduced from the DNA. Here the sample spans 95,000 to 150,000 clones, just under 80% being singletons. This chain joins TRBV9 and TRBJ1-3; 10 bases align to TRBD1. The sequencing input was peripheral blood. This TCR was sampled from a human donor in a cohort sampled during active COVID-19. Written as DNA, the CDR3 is TGTGCCAGCAGCGCCCTGGGACAGGGGCCTGGAAACACCATATATTTT. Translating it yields CASSALGQGPGNTIYF.